This TCR beta chain was sequenced in a study of CD8 T cells in Susac syndrome. Study-level information: At the time their blood was drawn, patients with Susac syndrome were either therapy-naive, on corticosteroids (with some of them also receiving intravenous immunoglobulin), or on intravenous immunoglobulin alone.

TCR beta from blood CD8+ and CD4+ T cells was sequenced. Random hexamers primed reverse transcription of about 0.45 to 1 ug RNA. Multiplex PCR with immunoSEQ amplified the TCR beta CDR3 across 54 Vbeta and 13 Jbeta. TCRdb processed the immunoSEQ multiplex PCR reads anew with MiXCR; each CDR3 protein has one entry. The sample comprises about 190,000 distinct CDR3 sequences, approximately 95% of which are singletons, and around 0.16% rests with the top ten. Sequenced: CD8+ T cells from PBMCs. This clonotype was sampled from a human donor with Susac syndrome.

In DNA form, the CDR3 reads TGTGCCAGCAGCGTAGCGGCAGCCAGCACAGATACGCAGTATTTT. Its protein is CASSVAAASTDTQYF. This rearrangement joins TRBV9 to TRBJ2-3; D is uncertain. In germline, CDR1 is SGDLS, CDR2 YYNGEE. V was pared by 0 bases and J by 0 bases, with 8 bases between. The CDR3 spans 15 residues.